The entry below describes one TCR beta chain. This may stem from a read error, because a much larger clone lies one nucleotide away. Clones were sequenced by immunoSEQ multiplex PCR, and TCRdb holds only the in-frame ones, with some missing. Of 73,000 or so clones in the sample, about 80% were seen once. This CDR3 contains 15 residues. CDR1 MNHEY and CDR2 SVGAGI come from the germline V gene. The trim removed 6 bases at V and 1 base at J, leaving 0 bases unmatched. The sample is drawn from a study of OX40 agonist ivuxolimab in advanced cancers. The source was CD4+ or CD8+ T cells sorted from blood, collected in a trial of the OX40 agonist ivuxolimab. The gene calls are TRBV6-5 and TRBJ2-3, with 14 bases that match TRBD2. The receptor's source is an adult with an advanced solid tumor such as melanoma, head and neck, liver or kidney cancer. The CDR3 DNA reads TGTGCCAGCAGGGGACTAGCGGGGGGCACAGATACGCAGTATTTT. Amino acids: CASRGLAGGTDTQYF.